This entry is about one T cell receptor (beta chain). This entry belongs to a study of shared clonotypes between healthy human individuals. Germline V lookup: CDR1 SGHNT, CDR2 YENEEA. This CDR3 spans 16 amino acids. V lost 1 base and J lost 1, with 13 bases in between. For each subset, genomic DNA was distributed in equal portions over several immunoSEQ plates. Only in-frame clones appear in the TCRdb table, and some are missing; sequencing was by immunoSEQ multiplex PCR. This sample has about 680,000 clones, with around 73% found just once. The sequence was obtained from a woman in her twenties or thirties in good health. Sequencing was performed on memory CD4+ T cells sorted from blood. Subset defined: CD45RA-negative fraction. The rearrangement uses TRBV11-3 and TRBJ1-1; D unclear. CDR3: CASSLGEAEGNTEAFF. In DNA, the CDR3 is TGTGCCAGCAGCTTAGGAGAGGCAGAAGGGAACACTGAAGCTTTCTTT.